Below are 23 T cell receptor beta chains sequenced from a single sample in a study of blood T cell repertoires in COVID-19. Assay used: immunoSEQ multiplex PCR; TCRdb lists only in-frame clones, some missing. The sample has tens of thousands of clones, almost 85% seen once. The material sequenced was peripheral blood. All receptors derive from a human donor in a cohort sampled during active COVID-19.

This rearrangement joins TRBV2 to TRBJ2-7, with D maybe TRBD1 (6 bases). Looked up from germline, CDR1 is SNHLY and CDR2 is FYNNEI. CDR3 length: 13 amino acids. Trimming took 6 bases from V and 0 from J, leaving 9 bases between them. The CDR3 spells CASRKTGSYEQYF. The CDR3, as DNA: TGTGCCAGCAGGAAGACAGGCTCCTACGAGCAGTACTTC. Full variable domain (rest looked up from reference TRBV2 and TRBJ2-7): EPEVTQTPSHQVTQMGQEVILRCVPISNHLYFYWYRQILGQKVEFLVSFYNNEISEKSEIFDDQFSVERPDGSNFTLKIRSTKLEDSAMYFCASRKTGSYEQYFGPGTRLTVT.

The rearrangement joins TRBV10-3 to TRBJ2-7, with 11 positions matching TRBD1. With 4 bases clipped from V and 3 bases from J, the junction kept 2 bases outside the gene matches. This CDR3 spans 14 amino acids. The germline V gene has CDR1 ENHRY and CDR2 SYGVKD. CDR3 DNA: TGTGCCATCAGTGGGGGGACAGGGGGCTACGAGCAGTACTTC. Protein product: CAISGGTGGYEQYF.

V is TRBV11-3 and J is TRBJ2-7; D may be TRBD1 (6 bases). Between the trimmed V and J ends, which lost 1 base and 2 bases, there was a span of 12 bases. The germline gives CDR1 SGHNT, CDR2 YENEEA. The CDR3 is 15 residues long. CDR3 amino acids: CASSLGSAGAYEQYF. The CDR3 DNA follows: TGTGCCAGCAGCTTAGGTTCGGCAGGGGCCTACGAGCAGTACTTC.

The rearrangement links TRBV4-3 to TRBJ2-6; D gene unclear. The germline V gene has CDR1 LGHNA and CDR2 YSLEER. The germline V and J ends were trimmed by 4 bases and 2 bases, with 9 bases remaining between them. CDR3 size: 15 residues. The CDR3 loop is CASSLQNTGANVLTF. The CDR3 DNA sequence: TGCGCCAGCAGCCTCCAGAATACTGGGGCCAACGTCCTGACTTTC.

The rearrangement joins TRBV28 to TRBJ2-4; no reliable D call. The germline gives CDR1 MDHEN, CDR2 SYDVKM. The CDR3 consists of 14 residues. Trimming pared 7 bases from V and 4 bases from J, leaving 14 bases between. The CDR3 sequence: CASTITGSKNIQYF. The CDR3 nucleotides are TGTGCCAGCACTATAACCGGGTCTAAAAACATTCAGTACTTC.

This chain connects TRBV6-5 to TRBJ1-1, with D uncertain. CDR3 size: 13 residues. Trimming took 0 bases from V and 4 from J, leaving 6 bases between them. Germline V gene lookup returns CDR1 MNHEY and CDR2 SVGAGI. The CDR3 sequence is CASSYSGPTEAFF. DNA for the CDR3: TGTGCCAGCAGTTACTCGGGCCCCACTGAAGCTTTCTTT.

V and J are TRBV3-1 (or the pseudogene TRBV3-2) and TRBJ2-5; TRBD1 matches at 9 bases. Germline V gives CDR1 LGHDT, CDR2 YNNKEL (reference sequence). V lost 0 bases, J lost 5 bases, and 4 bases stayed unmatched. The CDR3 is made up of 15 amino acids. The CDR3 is CASSQDYRGRETQYF. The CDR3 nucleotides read TGTGCCAGCAGCCAAGATTACAGGGGGCGGGAGACCCAGTACTTC.

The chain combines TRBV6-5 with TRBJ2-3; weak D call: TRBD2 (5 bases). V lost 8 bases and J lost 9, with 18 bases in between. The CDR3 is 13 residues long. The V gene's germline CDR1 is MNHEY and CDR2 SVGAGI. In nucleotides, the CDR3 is TGTGCCAGCGAGAGCGGCCAGGTAGGGACGCAGTATTTT. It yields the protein CASESGQVGTQYF.

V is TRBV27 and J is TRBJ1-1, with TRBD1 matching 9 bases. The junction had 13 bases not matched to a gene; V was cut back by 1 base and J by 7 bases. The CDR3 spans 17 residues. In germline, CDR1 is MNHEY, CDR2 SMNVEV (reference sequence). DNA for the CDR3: TGTGCCAGCAGTTTATGGAGGGGGACAGGGCGCAATAATGAAGCTTTCTTT. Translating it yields CASSLWRGTGRNNEAFF.

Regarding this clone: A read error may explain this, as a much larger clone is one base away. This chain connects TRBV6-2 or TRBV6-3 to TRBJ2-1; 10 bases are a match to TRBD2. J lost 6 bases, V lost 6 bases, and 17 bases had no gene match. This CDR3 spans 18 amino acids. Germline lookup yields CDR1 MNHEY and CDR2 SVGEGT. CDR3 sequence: CASSMLGSGLAGANEQFF. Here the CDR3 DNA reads TGTGCCAGCAGCATGTTAGGTAGTGGGCTAGCGGGAGCCAATGAGCAGTTCTTC.

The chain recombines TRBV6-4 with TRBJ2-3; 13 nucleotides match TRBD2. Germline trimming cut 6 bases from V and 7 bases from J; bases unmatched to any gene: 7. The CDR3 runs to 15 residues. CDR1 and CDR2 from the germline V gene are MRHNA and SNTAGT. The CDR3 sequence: CASSPGTSGMNTQYF. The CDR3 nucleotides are TGTGCCAGCAGCCCCGGGACTAGCGGGATGAATACGCAGTATTTT.

The CDR3 sequence is CASRDHRGGYEQYF. CDR3 DNA: TGCGCCAGCAGGGACCACAGGGGGGGGTACGAGCAGTACTTC. This sequence joins TRBV10-2 and TRBJ2-7; maybe TRBD1 (8 bases). CDR1 is WSHSY, CDR2 SAAADI, per germline. The CDR3 sequence is 14 residues long. The ends were cut back, 6 bases at V and 4 bases at J, with 16 bases in the middle.

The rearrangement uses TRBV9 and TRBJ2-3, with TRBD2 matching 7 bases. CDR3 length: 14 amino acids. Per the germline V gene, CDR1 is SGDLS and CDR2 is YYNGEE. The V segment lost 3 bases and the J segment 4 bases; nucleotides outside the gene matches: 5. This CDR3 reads CASSAFGGSDTQYF. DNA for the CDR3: TGTGCCAGCAGCGCCTTCGGGGGGTCAGATACGCAGTATTTT.

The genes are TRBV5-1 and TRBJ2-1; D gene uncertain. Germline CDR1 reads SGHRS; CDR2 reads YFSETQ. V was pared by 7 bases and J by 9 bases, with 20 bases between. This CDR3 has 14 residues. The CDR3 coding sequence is TGCGCCAGCCGGTTAAGCAACGGTCGATCTGAGCAGTTCTTC. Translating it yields CASRLSNGRSEQFF. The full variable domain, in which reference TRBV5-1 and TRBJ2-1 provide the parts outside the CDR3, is KAGVTQTPRYLIKTRGQQVTLSCSPISGHRSVSWYQQTPGQGLQFLFEYFSETQRNKGNFPGRFSGRQFSNSRSEMNVSTLELGDSALYLCASRLSNGRSEQFFGPGTRLTVL.

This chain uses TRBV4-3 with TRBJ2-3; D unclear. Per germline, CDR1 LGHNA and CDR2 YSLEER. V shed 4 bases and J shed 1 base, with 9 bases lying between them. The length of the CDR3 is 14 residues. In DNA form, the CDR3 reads TGCGCCAGCAGCCCGCGGTACCGCACAGATACGCAGTATTTT. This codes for CASSPRYRTDTQYF.

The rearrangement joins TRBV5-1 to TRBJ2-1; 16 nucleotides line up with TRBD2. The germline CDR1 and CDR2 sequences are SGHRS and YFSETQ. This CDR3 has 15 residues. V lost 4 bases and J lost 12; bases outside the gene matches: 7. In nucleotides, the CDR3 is TGCGCCAGCAGCCTGGGACTAGCGGGAGGGGTGTTGCAGTTCTTC. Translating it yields CASSLGLAGGVLQFF.

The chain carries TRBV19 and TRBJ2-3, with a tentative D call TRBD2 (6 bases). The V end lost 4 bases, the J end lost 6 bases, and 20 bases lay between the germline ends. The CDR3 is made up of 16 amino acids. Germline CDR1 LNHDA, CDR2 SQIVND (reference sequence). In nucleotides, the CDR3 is TGTGCCAGTAGTACCCCTTTGGGGAGGTACCCTGATACGCAGTATTTT. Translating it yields CASSTPLGRYPDTQYF.

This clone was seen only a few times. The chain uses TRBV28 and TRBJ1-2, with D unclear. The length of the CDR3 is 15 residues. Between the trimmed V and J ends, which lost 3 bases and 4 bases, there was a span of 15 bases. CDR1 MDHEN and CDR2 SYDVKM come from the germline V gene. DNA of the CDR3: TGTGCCAGCAGTTTCCCCCAGGTTCGGGGCTATGGCTACACCTTC. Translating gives CASSFPQVRGYGYTF.

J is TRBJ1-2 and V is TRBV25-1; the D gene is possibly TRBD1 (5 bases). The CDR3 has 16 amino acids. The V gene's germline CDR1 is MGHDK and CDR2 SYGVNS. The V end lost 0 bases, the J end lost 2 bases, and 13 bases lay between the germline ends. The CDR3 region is CASSEYRRGGNYGYTF. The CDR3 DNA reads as TGTGCCAGCAGTGAATATCGACGGGGGGGGAACTATGGCTACACCTTC.

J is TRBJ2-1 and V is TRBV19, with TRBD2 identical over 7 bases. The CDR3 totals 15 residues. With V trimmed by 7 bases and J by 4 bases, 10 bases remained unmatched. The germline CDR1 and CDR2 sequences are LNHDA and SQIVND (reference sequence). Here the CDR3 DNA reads TGTGCCAGTACCTTGGCGGGAGCTAGGTACAATGAGCAGTTCTTC. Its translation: CASTLAGARYNEQFF.

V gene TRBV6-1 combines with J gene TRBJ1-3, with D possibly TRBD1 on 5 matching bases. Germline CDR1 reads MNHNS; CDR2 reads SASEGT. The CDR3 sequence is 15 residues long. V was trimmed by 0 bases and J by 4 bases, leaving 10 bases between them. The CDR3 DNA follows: TGTGCCAGCAGTGAAGCGTTGGCAGGGGGAAACACCATATATTTT. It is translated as CASSEALAGGNTIYF.

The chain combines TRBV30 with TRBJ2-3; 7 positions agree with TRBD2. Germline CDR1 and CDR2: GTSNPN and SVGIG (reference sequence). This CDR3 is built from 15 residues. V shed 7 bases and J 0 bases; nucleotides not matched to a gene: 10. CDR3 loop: CALGSGTTSTDTQYF. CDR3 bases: TGTGCCTTAGGTTCTGGGACTACTAGCACAGATACGCAGTATTTT.

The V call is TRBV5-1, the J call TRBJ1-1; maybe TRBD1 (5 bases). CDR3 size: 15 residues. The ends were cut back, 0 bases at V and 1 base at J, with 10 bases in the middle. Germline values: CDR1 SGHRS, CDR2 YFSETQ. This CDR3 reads CASSLEGRENTEAFF. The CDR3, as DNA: TGCGCCAGCAGCTTGGAGGGGAGGGAGAACACTGAAGCTTTCTTT.